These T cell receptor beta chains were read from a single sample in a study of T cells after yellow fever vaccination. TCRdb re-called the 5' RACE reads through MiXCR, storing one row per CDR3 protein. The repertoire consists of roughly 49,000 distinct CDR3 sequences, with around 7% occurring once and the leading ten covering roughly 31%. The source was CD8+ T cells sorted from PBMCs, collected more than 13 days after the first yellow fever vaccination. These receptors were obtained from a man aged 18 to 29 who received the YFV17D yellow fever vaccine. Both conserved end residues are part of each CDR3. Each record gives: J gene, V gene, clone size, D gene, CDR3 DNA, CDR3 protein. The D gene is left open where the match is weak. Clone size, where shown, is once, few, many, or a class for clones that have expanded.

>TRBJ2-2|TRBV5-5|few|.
TGTGCCAGCAGCTCGGGGGTCGGGTACACCGGGGAGCTGTTTTTT
CASSSGVGYTGELFF
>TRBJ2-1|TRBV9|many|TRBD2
TGTGCCAGCAGCGTAGAGGCCCGCGGGGGGCCCAGCGAGCAGTTCTTC
CASSVEARGGPSEQFF
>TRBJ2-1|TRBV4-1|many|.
TGCGCCAGCAGCCAAGTGGGAAATGAGCAGTTCTTC
CASSQVGNEQFF
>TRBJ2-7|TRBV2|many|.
TGTGCCAGCAGTGACAGGGGTAGCTCCTACGAGCAGTACTTC
CASSDRGSSYEQYF
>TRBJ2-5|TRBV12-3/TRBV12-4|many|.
TGTGCCAGCACCTTCCGAGGGGGGATCCAGGAGACCCAGTACTTC
CASTFRGGIQETQYF
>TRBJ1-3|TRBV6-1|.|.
TGTGCCAGCAGTGAAAGGCGGCATTCCTCTGGAAACACCATATATTTT
CASSERRHSSGNTIYF
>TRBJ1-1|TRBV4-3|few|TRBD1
TGCGCCAGCAGCCAAGGAACAGGGGCCCTTGAGGCTTTCTTT
CASSQGTGALEAFF
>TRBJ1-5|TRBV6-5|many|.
TGTGCCAGCAGTTATACAGGAGGGAGTCAGCCCCAGCATTTT
CASSYTGGSQPQHF
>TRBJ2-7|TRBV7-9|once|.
TGTGCCAGCAGCTTCGGGGATAACGAGCAGTACTTC
CASSFGDNEQYF
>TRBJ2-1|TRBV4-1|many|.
TGCGCCAGCAGCCAAGCTATGAACAATGAGCAGTTCTTC
CASSQAMNNEQFF
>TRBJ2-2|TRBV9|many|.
TGTGCCAGCAGCAAGGGGGCCGGGGAGCTGTTTTTT
CASSKGAGELFF
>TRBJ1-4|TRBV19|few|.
TGTGCCAGTAGTATGATGGGGGGTGTTGAAAAACTGTTTTTT
CASSMMGGVEKLFF
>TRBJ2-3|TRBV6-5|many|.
TGTGCCAGCAGTTACTCGAATGCGGGGCGCTACACAGATACGCAGTATTTT
CASSYSNAGRYTDTQYF
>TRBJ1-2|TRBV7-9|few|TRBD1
TGTGCCAGCAAACTAGGAGGGGGCGTCTATGGCTACACCTTC
CASKLGGGVYGYTF
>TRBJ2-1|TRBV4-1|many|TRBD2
TGCGCCAGCAGCCAAGAAGCGGGGAGCTCGATCAATGAGCAGTTCTTC
CASSQEAGSSINEQFF
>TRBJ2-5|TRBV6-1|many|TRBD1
TGTGCCAGCAGGGGACAGGCCCGGGGGACCCAGTACTTC
CASRGQARGTQYF
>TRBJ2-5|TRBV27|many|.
TGTGCCAGCAGTCGGGGGTACCAGGGGACCCAGTACTTC
CASSRGYQGTQYF
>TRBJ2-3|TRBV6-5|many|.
TGTGCCAGCAGTCCCACCCCCCTAGCAATGGTTGGCACAGATACGCAGTATTTT
CASSPTPLAMVGTDTQYF
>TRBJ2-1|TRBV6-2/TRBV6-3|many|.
TGTGCCAGCAGTCAACGGGGGGCCTCCTACAATGAGCAGTTCTTC
CASSQRGASYNEQFF
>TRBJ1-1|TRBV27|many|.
TGTGCCAGCAGTCTACAGGGACGGTTGACTGAAGCTTTCTTT
CASSLQGRLTEAFF
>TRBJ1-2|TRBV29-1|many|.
TGCAGCGTTGAAGAGGCAGGGGAATATGGCTACACCTTC
CSVEEAGEYGYTF
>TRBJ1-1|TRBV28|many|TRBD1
TGTGCCAGCCTCTCGACAGGGGCATACTTGGAAGCTTTCTTT
CASLSTGAYLEAFF
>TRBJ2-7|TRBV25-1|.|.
TGTGCCAGCAGTGGACAGATTAGCTCCTACGAGCAGTACTTC
CASSGQISSYEQYF
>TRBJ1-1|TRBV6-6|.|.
TGTGCCAGCAGTTCTGGCGATGAAGCTTTCTTT
CASSSGDEAFF
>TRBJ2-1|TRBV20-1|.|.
TGCAGTGCTAGAGATCTACTAGCCTACAATGAGCAGTTCTTC
CSARDLLAYNEQFF
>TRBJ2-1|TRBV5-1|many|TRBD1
TGCGCCAGCAGCGAGGGACAGAGCTCCTACAATGAGCAGTTCTTC
CASSEGQSSYNEQFF
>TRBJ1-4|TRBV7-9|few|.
TGTGCCAGCAGCTCCACGACAGCCACTAATGAAAAACTGTTTTTT
CASSSTTATNEKLFF
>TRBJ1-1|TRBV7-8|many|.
TGTGCCAGCAGCGCCAACCTGGGGAACACTGAAGCTTTCTTT
CASSANLGNTEAFF
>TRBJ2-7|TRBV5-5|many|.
.
CASSFGTGALEEYF
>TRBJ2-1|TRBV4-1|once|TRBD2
TGCGCCAGCAGCCCCCGGGAGGGTGACTCCTACAATGAGCAGTTCTTC
CASSPREGDSYNEQFF
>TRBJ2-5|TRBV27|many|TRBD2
TGTGCCAGCAGTTTAAGTTTCGGTCTAGCGGGATCAGAGACCCAGTACTTC
CASSLSFGLAGSETQYF
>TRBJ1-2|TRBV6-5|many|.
TGTGCCAGCAGTTGGCAGGCAACGAACTATGGCTACACCTTC
CASSWQATNYGYTF
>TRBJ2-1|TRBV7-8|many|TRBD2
TGTGCCAGCAGGGGGGGGGGGTTGGATGAGCAGTTCTTC
CASRGGGLDEQFF
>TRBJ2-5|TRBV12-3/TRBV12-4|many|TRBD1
TGTGCCAGCAGTTACAGGGGAAGGTACCAAGAGACCCAGTACTTC
CASSYRGRYQETQYF
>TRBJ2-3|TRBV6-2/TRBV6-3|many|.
TGTGCCAGCAGTTACCAGCCGGCGGGCGGGACCCAATATACGCAGTATTTT
CASSYQPAGGTQYTQYF
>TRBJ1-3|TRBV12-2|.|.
TGTGCAAGTCGCCCCCTAGTAGCGGGGCCTGGAAACACCATATATTTT
CASRPLVAGPGNTIYF
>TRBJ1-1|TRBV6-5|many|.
TGTGCCAGCAGTACCTCGGGGGGAACTGAAGCTTTCTTT
CASSTSGGTEAFF
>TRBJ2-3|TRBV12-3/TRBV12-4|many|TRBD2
TGTGCCAGCAGGGACGGGGGGGCCGGAGATACGCAGTATTTT
CASRDGGAGDTQYF
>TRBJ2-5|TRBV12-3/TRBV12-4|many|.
TGTGCCAGCAGTTTTACCCGGGGGGCTGGGGAGACCCAGTACTTC
CASSFTRGAGETQYF
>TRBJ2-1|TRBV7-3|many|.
TGTGCCAGCAGCTTAAATAGGGGAAGCGACAATGAGCAGTTCTTC
CASSLNRGSDNEQFF
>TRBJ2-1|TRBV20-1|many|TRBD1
TGCAGTGCTAGAGATCCTGGCAGGACAGGTTACGGTGAGCAGTTCTTC
CSARDPGRTGYGEQFF
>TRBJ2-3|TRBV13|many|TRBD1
TGTGCCAGCAGCGACAGACAGGGGGAGAGCACAGATACGCAGTATTTT
CASSDRQGESTDTQYF
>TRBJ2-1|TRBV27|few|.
TGTGCCAGCTCCCAGGCGGACGCCCTAGGTGAGCAGTTCTTC
CASSQADALGEQFF
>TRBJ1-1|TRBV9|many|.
TGTGCCAGCAGCTATTACGGGGAGAACACTGAAGCTTTCTTT
CASSYYGENTEAFF
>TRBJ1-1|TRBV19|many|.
TGTGCCAGTAGTATCCCCGGTAATGAAGCTTTCTTT
CASSIPGNEAFF
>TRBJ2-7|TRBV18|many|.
TGTGCCAGCTCACCACTAGACAGATACTACGAGCAGTACTTC
CASSPLDRYYEQYF
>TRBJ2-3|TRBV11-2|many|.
TGTGCCACCCAAAGGGACACTCTCACAGATACGCAGTATTTT
CATQRDTLTDTQYF
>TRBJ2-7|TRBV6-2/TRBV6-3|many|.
TGTGCCAGCAGCGTTCTGCCGACCTACGAGCAGTACTTC
CASSVLPTYEQYF
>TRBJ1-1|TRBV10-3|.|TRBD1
TGTGCCATCAGTGAAGACAGGGAAGGGGGCCTTGAAGCTTTCTTT
CAISEDREGGLEAFF
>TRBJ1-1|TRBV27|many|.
TGTGCCAGCAGTTTTCGGACAGAGAGAGGCACTGAAGCTTTCTTT
CASSFRTERGTEAFF
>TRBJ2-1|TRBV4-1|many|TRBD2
TGCGCCAGCAGCCAAGAGGCACTAGCGGGGGGCTCCTACAATGAGCAGTTCTTC
CASSQEALAGGSYNEQFF
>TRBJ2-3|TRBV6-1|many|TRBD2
TGTGCCAGCACTAGCGGGGGGGCCCCAGATACGCAGTATTTT
CASTSGGAPDTQYF
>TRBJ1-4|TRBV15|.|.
TGTGCCACCAGCAGATCCGGCCTCAATGAAAAACTGTTTTTT
CATSRSGLNEKLFF
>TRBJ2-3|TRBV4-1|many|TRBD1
TGCGCCAGCAGCCAGGATACAGGGGATACCACAGATACGCAGTATTTT
CASSQDTGDTTDTQYF
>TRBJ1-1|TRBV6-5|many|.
TGTGCCAGCAGTTATTCCACAGGGAACACTGAAGCTTTCTTT
CASSYSTGNTEAFF